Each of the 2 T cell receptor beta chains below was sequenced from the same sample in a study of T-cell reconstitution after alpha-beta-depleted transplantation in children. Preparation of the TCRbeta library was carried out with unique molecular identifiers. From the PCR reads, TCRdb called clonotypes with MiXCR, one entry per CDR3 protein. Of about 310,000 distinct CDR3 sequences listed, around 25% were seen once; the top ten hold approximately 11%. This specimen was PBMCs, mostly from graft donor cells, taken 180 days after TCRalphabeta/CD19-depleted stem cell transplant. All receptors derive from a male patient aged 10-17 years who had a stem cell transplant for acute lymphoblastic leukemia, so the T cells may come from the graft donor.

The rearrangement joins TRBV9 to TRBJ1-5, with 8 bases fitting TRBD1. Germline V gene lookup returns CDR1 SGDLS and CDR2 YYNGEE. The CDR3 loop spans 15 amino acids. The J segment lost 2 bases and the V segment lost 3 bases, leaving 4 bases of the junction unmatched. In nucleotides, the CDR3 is TGTGCCAGCAGCGAGCAGGGGGCTGGCAATCAGCCCCAGCATTTT. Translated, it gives CASSEQGAGNQPQHF.

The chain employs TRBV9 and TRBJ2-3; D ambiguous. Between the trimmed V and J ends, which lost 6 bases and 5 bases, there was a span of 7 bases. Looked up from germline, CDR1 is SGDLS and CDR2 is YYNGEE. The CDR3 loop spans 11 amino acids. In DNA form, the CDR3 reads TGTGCCAGCACCGCCGGAGATACGCAGTATTTT. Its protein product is CASTAGDTQYF. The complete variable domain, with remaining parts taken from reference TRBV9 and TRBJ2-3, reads DSGVTQTPKHLITATGQRVTLRCSPRSGDLSVYWYQQSLDQGLQFLIQYYNGEERAKGNILERFSAQQFPDLHSELNLSSLELGDSALYFCASTAGDTQYFGPGTRLTVL.